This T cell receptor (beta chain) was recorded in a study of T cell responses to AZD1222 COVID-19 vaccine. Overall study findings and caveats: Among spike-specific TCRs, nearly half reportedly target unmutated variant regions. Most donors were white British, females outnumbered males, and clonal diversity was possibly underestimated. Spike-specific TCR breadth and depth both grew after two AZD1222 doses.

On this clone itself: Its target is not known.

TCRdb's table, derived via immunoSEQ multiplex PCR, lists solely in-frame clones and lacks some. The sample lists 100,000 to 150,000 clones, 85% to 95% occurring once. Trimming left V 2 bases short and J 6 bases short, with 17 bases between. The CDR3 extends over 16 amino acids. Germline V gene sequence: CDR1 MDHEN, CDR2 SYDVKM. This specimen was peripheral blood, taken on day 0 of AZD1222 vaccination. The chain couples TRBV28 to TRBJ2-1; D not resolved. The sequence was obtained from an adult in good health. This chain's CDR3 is CASSLVARTFSNEQFF. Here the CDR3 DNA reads TGTGCCAGCAGTTTAGTGGCTAGAACCTTCAGCAATGAGCAGTTCTTC.